There are a few counts of the clone carrying this T cell receptor (beta chain). The antigen remains unidentified. Regarding treatment: some 19 received Ad26.COV2.S at low or high dose, single or two shots; five or six received placebo; per-sample allocation not given. The samples date from day 63 after the first vaccine or placebo injection. An adult of 18-55 years in Boston served as donor. Vaccine was an Ad26 vector expressing Wuhan-strain SARS-CoV-2 spike. Method: immunoSEQ multiplex PCR; TCRdb's copy keeps in-frame clones and lacks some. The sample has almost 400,000 clones; over 75% are singletons. The data stem from a study of Ad26.COV2.S vaccination and SARS-CoV-2 variants. Study results and limitations: Across vaccine and placebo recipients, the breadth of non-spike TCRs was similar. Considerable breadth of spike-specific CD8+ and CD4+ T cell responses has reportedly been documented following vaccination.

The receptor was isolated from a person aged 18-65 years who received the Ad26.COV2.S COVID-19 vaccine or a placebo. Source: peripheral blood, taken in a trial of Ad26.COV2.S vaccine versus placebo.

The CDR3 DNA sequence: TGTGCCAGCAGCTCCGGAAGTTTGGGCTCCTACAATGAGCAGTTCTTC. This translates into CASSSGSLGSYNEQFF. The chain has TRBV11-3 and TRBJ2-1; D is undetermined. CDR1 is SGHNT and CDR2 is YENEEA in the germline V gene. This CDR3 comprises 16 residues. V lost 4 bases, J lost 0 bases, and 13 bases lay in between.